This is a list of T cell receptor beta chains from one sample in a study of T cell changes during pregnancy in multiple sclerosis. Profiling relied on immunoSEQ multiplex PCR, and the TCRdb table lists in-frame clones only, not all of them. In the table there are nearly 40,000 clones, around 90% of which are singletons. The sequencing used CD4+ T cells from peripheral blood mononuclear cells, collected in the third trimester of pregnancy. The origin of the receptors is a female donor with multiple sclerosis, enrolled in a pregnancy study. CDR3s leave out the opening cysteine and the closing phenylalanine or tryptophan. D genes are given only for firm matches. Clone size appears in some rows only: once, few, many, or a class for an expanded clone.

TRBV27 12 - - ASSRDILNGGYT
TRBV30 13 - TRBD1 AWSAGDRGNQPQH
TRBV9 12 - - ASSVAPFTDTQY
TRBV5-1 12 - - ASSPGTNQETQY
TRBV5-1 12 - TRBD2 ASSLRTSGIEQF
TRBV4-1 14 once - ASSLSWDLGTGELF
TRBV7-3 12 - TRBD1 ASSSDRGRTEAF
TRBV7-2 15 - TRBD1 ASSLGWGTGGGNTIY
TRBV27 12 - - ASSLGQVPGEQY
TRBV27 14 - TRBD1 AIKTALTGGRYEQY
TRBV29-1 10 - TRBD2 SAGLAEETQY
TRBV7-8 11 - - ASSYSGTAEAF
TRBV5-6 12 - - ASSSPGVGEKLF
TRBV6-1 11 - - ASRAPGNTEAF
TRBV2 14 - - ASSERGEGGGNTIY
TRBV10-3 16 - - AISEKVRYRLGTDTQY
TRBV4-1 12 - - ASSQEQYNTEAF
TRBV7-8 12 - TRBD1 ASSKDTGDQPQH
TRBV18 14 - TRBD2 ASSFELGGLGNEQF
TRBV27 12 - - ASSLSRVDPGYT
TRBV19 14 once TRBD2 ASSIFRTSADNEQF
TRBV9 13 - - ASSARSSSYNEQF
TRBV7-8 12 - - ASSPGWGANVLT
TRBV7-2 13 - - ASSLVQGNTGELF
TRBV18 13 - - ASSPLSWAYNEQF
TRBV6-6 12 - TRBD2 ASTKAGAYYEQY
TRBV5-1 15 - TRBD2 ASSTGLAGVLGYEQY
TRBV23-1 15 - - ASSQSPGKGSNQPQH
TRBV6-6 13 - - ASTRQVVWNQPQH